Below, one T cell receptor beta chain is given with its context. What it binds is unknown. TCRdb's copy holds only in-frame clones and misses some; the assay was immunoSEQ multiplex PCR. The table lists around 2,000,000 clones, about 94% of them singletons. Germline lookup yields CDR1 SGHVS and CDR2 FQNEAQ. The CDR3 spans 18 residues. J gave up 4 bases and V 5 bases, and 19 bases lay outside the gene matches. CD45RO-negative CD8 cells positively selected for CCR7 made up the naive population, which excluded terminally differentiated effector memory CD45RA+ cells. Each donor was a Caucasian adult residing in Nashville, Tennessee. This entry comes from a study of shared clonotypes between healthy human individuals. Study details: Each donor contributed plates that comprised three CD4 naive, three CD4 memory, two CD8 naive and one CD8 memory. Study-level results: Roughly 5% of naive CD4 clonotypes were shared across a handful of donors.

Sequencing was performed on naive CD8+ T cells sorted from blood. This chain connects TRBV7-8 to TRBJ2-5, with 7 nucleotides matching TRBD1. The clonotype originates from a man aged 18 to 29 in good health. In DNA form, the CDR3 reads TGTGCCAGCAGCGCGTATCTCATCCCGTTGGCAGGGGGAGAGACCCAGTACTTC. As protein: CASSAYLIPLAGGETQYF.